The 25 T cell receptor beta chains listed next were all sequenced from one sample in a study of blood T cell repertoires in COVID-19 (dated by TCRdb to 2020 to 2021). Library construction relied on the immunoSEQ multiplex PCR assay. Here the immuneACCESS table is served through TCRdb, limited to in-frame sequences with V and J called. Missing clones are a known gap in these copies; in checked studies unresolved V genes cover under half, and the rest lacks a known reason. Across this sample there are a few hundred thousand clones, with 85% to 90% seen only once. 2.1% of the sample is held by the ten biggest clonotypes. The specimen was peripheral blood. These receptors were collected from an older woman with COVID-19, enrolled during active disease.

The V call is TRBV7-6, the J call TRBJ2-2; the D gene is possibly TRBD2 (5 bases). CDR1 and CDR2 from the germline V gene are SGHVS and FNYEAQ. Trimming removed 1 base at V and 7 bases at J, with 13 bases between. The CDR3 runs 15 residues. The CDR3 nucleotides read TGTGCCAGCAGCTTAGAACTAGTCGGGATCGGGGAGCTGTTTTTT. Amino acids: CASSLELVGIGELFF.

The rearrangement links TRBV4-3 to TRBJ1-1; possible D gene TRBD1, 6 bases. Deletions cut 1 base from V and 9 bases from J, with 9 bases between. Germline CDR1 is LGHNA and CDR2 is YSLEER. CDR3 length: 12 residues. The CDR3 DNA sequence: TGCGCCAGCAGCCAAGGTCGGGACAAAGCTTTCTTT. It codes for CASSQGRDKAFF.

V usage is TRBV19 and J usage is TRBJ2-1; TRBD1 matches 9 bases. This CDR3 spans 13 amino acids. V gave up 4 bases and J gave up 8 bases; unmatched junction bases: 3. Germline assignment: CDR1 LNHDA and CDR2 SQIVND (reference sequence). The CDR3 loop reads CASSRDREHEQFF. The CDR3, as DNA: TGTGCCAGTAGTAGGGACAGGGAACATGAGCAGTTCTTC.

The chain couples TRBV5-4 to TRBJ2-7, with TRBD2 as a possible D gene (6 bases). The CDR3 consists of 14 residues. The V gene lost 2 bases and the J gene lost 5 bases, with 14 bases spanning the gap. Germline assignment: CDR1 SGHNT and CDR2 YYREEE (reference sequence). CDR3 protein: CASSLAGTRDEQYF. For the CDR3, the DNA is TGTGCCAGCAGCTTAGCGGGTACTCGCGACGAGCAGTACTTC.

The chain uses TRBV4-1 and TRBJ2-1, with TRBD1 matching over 9 bases. V gave up 3 bases and J gave up 5 bases; unmatched junction bases: 5. In germline, CDR1 is MGHRA, CDR2 YSYEKL. The CDR3 has 15 amino acids. The CDR3 coding sequence is TGCGCCAGCAGCCACTTGACAGGGGGGGACAATGAGCAGTTCTTC. Amino acid sequence: CASSHLTGGDNEQFF.

The chain couples TRBV7-9 to TRBJ1-4, with 8 bases matching TRBD1. The V gene's germline CDR1 is SEHNR and CDR2 FQNEAQ (reference sequence). This CDR3 has 15 amino acids. Losses at the gene ends were 5 bases for V and 0 bases for J; bases not matched to a gene: 2. CDR3 sequence (DNA): TGTGCCAGCAGCGGGACAGGCGCAACTAATGAAAAACTGTTTTTT. Amino acid sequence: CASSGTGATNEKLFF.

The chain carries TRBV27 and TRBJ1-5, with TRBD1 matching over 7 bases. CDR1 is MNHEY and CDR2 is SMNVEV in the germline V gene (reference sequence). V trimming: 8 bases; J trimming: 1 base; junction bases outside the gene matches: 5. The CDR3 sequence is 14 residues long. CDR3 sequence reads: CASAKDRSNQPQHF. The CDR3 bases are TGTGCCAGCGCCAAGGACAGGAGCAATCAGCCCCAGCATTTT.

This clone was counted between two and nine times. The chain carries TRBV4-2 and TRBJ1-2; D is ambiguous. The CDR3 extends over 15 amino acids. Germline-derived CDR1 and CDR2 are LGHNA and YNFKEQ. V gave up 1 base and J gave up 1 base, with 10 bases separating them. The CDR3 protein is CASSQAEYGNYGYTF. The CDR3, as DNA: TGTGCCAGCAGCCAAGCGGAGTATGGTAACTATGGCTACACCTTC.

V usage is TRBV30 and J usage is TRBJ2-7; the D is unclear. This CDR3 has 14 amino acids. Germline CDR1 is GTSNPN and CDR2 is SVGIG (reference sequence). The V end was cut by 0 bases, the J end by 5 bases, with 14 bases between. The CDR3 loop reads CAWSVEVDLHEQYF. The CDR3, as DNA: TGTGCCTGGAGTGTAGAAGTAGATTTGCACGAGCAGTACTTC. Full variable domain (outside the CDR3, taken from reference TRBV30 and TRBJ2-7): SQTIHQWPATLVQPVGSPLSLECTVEGTSNPNLYWYRQAAGRGLQLLFYSVGIGQISSEVPQNLSASRPQDRQFILSSKKLLLSDSGFYLCAWSVEVDLHEQYFGPGTRLTVT.

V and J are TRBV5-8 and TRBJ1-1; D possibly corresponds to TRBD1 (5 bases). Germline lookup yields CDR1 SGHTS and CDR2 YDEGEE. The V end was cut by 0 bases, the J end by 1 base, with 7 bases between. The CDR3 sequence is 14 residues long. CDR3 sequence reads: CASSLGQKNTEAFF. CDR3 nucleotides: TGTGCCAGCAGCTTGGGACAGAAGAACACTGAAGCTTTCTTT.

This clone was detected only a few times. This rearrangement joins TRBV19 to TRBJ2-2, with D maybe TRBD1 (5 bases). Looked up from germline, CDR1 is LNHDA and CDR2 is SQIVND (reference sequence). This CDR3 is built from 15 residues. Trimming removed 2 bases at V and 3 bases at J, with 10 bases between. CDR3 in DNA: TGTGCCAGTAGTATACCCCTAGGGGACACCGGGGAGCTGTTTTTT. Protein product: CASSIPLGDTGELFF. The whole variable domain, remainder taken from reference TRBV19 and TRBJ2-2, is DGGITQSPKYLFRKEGQNVTLSCEQNLNHDAMYWYRQDPGQGLRLIYYSQIVNDFQKGDIAEGYSVSREKKESFPLTVTSAQKNPTAFYLCASSIPLGDTGELFFGEGSRLTVL.

This sequence joins TRBV5-4 and TRBJ1-1, with 10 bases aligning to TRBD1. The CDR3 covers 16 residues. J was trimmed by 1 base and V by 3 bases; bases with no gene match: 6. Germline-derived CDR1 and CDR2 are SGHNT and YYREEE (reference sequence). CDR3 bases: TGTGCCAGCAGCTCCGCCCGGGACAGGGGGAACACTGAAGCTTTCTTT. Translated, it gives CASSSARDRGNTEAFF.

The rearrangement joins TRBV11-2 to TRBJ2-1; 9 bases are a match to TRBD2. CDR3 length equals 15 residues. Per germline, CDR1 SGHAT and CDR2 FQNNGV. V trimming: 5 bases; J trimming: 5 bases; junction bases outside the gene matches: 7. This CDR3 reads CASSPVAGANNEQFF. The CDR3 DNA sequence: TGTGCCAGCAGCCCAGTAGCGGGGGCAAACAATGAGCAGTTCTTC.

A word on this clone: It is likely a read error, because the conserved phenylalanine at the end of the CDR3 is missing. The limits of the CDR3 on the DNA are not certain, so only TCRdb's listed CDR3 is given. The chain is built from TRBV7-8 and TRBJ1-1; the table's TRBD1 call for D was not verified on the DNA. The CDR3 adds up to 14 amino acids, both ends counted. The germline gives CDR1 SGHVS, CDR2 FQNEAQ. The CDR3 region is CASSPRDRGASVVI.

The CDR3 spells CASSQLAGGREQFF. Written as DNA, the CDR3 is TGTGCCAGCAGCCAACTAGCGGGGGGCCGTGAGCAGTTCTTC. The gene calls are TRBV3-1 (or the pseudogene TRBV3-2) and TRBJ2-1, with TRBD2 matching over 11 bases. Germline CDR1 and CDR2: LGHDT and YNNKEL (reference sequence). With 2 bases clipped from V and 9 bases from J, the junction kept 3 bases outside the gene matches. The CDR3 contains 14 residues.

A single count supports this clone. The V gene is TRBV29-1, the J gene TRBJ1-2; D is perhaps TRBD1 (5 bases). Trimming shortened V by 4 bases and J by 2 bases, and 8 bases separated the two germline ends. Germline lookup yields CDR1 SQVTM and CDR2 ANQGSEA. The CDR3 spans 12 residues. In nucleotides, the CDR3 is TGCAGCGTTGCAAGACAGAACTATGGCTACACCTTC. This gives the protein CSVARQNYGYTF.

V and J are TRBV5-1 and TRBJ2-3; 9 nucleotides line up with TRBD2. Germline assignment: CDR1 SGHRS and CDR2 YFSETQ. The CDR3 runs to 17 residues. Trimming removed 4 bases from V and 3 bases from J; junction bases left unmatched: 12. The CDR3 spells CASSVVGSGGGTDTQYF. The DNA for the CDR3 is TGCGCCAGCAGCGTTGTCGGTAGCGGGGGAGGTACAGATACGCAGTATTTT.

The chain combines TRBV4-2 with TRBJ1-3; D remains unclear. Trimming pared 6 bases from V and 6 bases from J, leaving 12 bases between. Germline lookup yields CDR1 LGHNA and CDR2 YNFKEQ. The length of the CDR3 is 13 residues. The CDR3 region has the DNA TGTGCCAGCAGTCCGAGGGCTTCAAACACCATATATTTT. This gives the protein CASSPRASNTIYF.

A few counts support this clone. This sequence joins TRBV7-9 and TRBJ1-5; perhaps TRBD1 as D (6 bases). CDR1 and CDR2 from the germline V gene are SEHNR and FQNEAQ (reference sequence). The CDR3 sequence is 15 residues long. The V and J ends lost 4 bases and 2 bases respectively, with 12 bases between them. The CDR3 DNA reads as TGTGCCAGCAGCTCACAGGGACGCGGCAATCAGCCCCAGCATTTT. Amino acids: CASSSQGRGNQPQHF.

This clone was counted a single time. The rearrangement links TRBV5-8 to TRBJ2-1; 12 nucleotides match TRBD2. Germline CDR1 reads SGHTS; CDR2 reads YDEGEE. CDR3 length: 15 residues. The trim removed 2 bases at V and 5 bases at J, leaving 2 bases unmatched. CDR3 sequence (DNA): TGTGCCAGCAGCTTTGGACTAGCGGGGCACAATGAGCAGTTCTTC. It specifies CASSFGLAGHNEQFF.

The chain combines TRBV23-1 with TRBJ1-5, with 10 bases aligning to TRBD1. TRBV23-1 is marked as an open reading frame, function uncertain. The CDR3 is 18 residues long. Germline trimming cut 2 bases from V and 3 bases from J; bases unmatched to any gene: 10. The CDR3 DNA reads as TGCGCCAGCAGTCAAAGTCAAGACAGGGGGCGCGACAATCAGCCCCAGCATTTT. This sequence encodes CASSQSQDRGRDNQPQHF.

The sample holds a few counts of this clone. The chain links TRBV4-1 to TRBJ1-1; D perhaps matches TRBD1 (5 bases). V shed 1 base and J shed 3 bases, with 9 bases lying between them. From germline, CDR1 is MGHRA and CDR2 YSYEKL. There are 14 residues in the CDR3. Written as DNA, the CDR3 is TGCGCCAGCAGCCAAGGCAGGGTTGACACTGAAGCTTTCTTT. This codes for CASSQGRVDTEAFF.

This clone showed up just a few times. The chain joins TRBV5-3 to TRBJ1-4; 7 bases align to TRBD1. TRBV5-3 belongs to the ORF category, with a function that is uncertain. Trimming at V came to 5 bases and at J to 6 bases, leaving 7 bases not matched to a gene. The length of the CDR3 is 14 residues. For the CDR3, the DNA is TGTGCCAGAAGAGAGGACAGGAGGCATGAAAAACTGTTTTTT. Translating it yields CARREDRRHEKLFF.

This chain uses TRBV19 with TRBJ2-5; D unresolved. Germline-derived CDR1 and CDR2 are LNHDA and SQIVND (reference sequence). The CDR3 is 15 amino acids. V lost 3 bases to trimming and J lost 1 base, with 12 bases between them. The chain's CDR3 is CASSIGGSFQETQYF. CDR3 coding DNA: TGTGCCAGTAGTATCGGCGGCAGTTTCCAAGAGACCCAGTACTTC.

J is TRBJ1-6 and V is TRBV19; 9 bases match TRBD1. The CDR3 is 16 amino acids. With V trimmed by 5 bases and J by 0 bases, 2 bases remained unmatched. Germline loops: CDR1 LNHDA, CDR2 SQIVND (reference sequence). The CDR3 region has the DNA TGTGCCAGTAGTGGGACAGGGAGCTCCTATAATTCACCCCTCCACTTT. Its translation: CASSGTGSSYNSPLHF.